Listed here is a single T cell receptor (beta chain). Different DNA sequences within this sample yield the same CDR3. The data originate from a study of shared clonotypes between healthy human individuals. Here immunoSEQ multiplex PCR was the method, and the copy in TCRdb shows in-frame clones only, minus some. This table holds roughly 600,000 clones, roughly 98% found once. Cells designated naive CD8 were CD45RO-negative and were positively selected for CCR7, with terminally differentiated effector memory CD45RA+ cells excluded. Sequencing was performed on naive CD8+ T cells sorted from blood. This receptor was identified in a man between 25 and 39 years old in good health.

For the CDR3, the DNA is TGTGCCAGCAGCTTAGACGGGACAGGGAACTACGAGCAGTACTTC. It specifies CASSLDGTGNYEQYF. The rearrangement joins TRBV7-9 to TRBJ2-7, with 9 bases lining up with TRBD1. There are 15 residues in the CDR3. The germline gives CDR1 SEHNR, CDR2 FQNEAQ (reference sequence). The junction had 4 bases not matched to a gene; V was cut back by 1 base and J by 3 bases. Combining the CDR3 with reference TRBV7-9 and TRBJ2-7 gives the whole variable domain DTGVSQNPRHKITKRGQNVTFRCDPISEHNRLYWYRQTLGQGPEFLTYFQNEAQLEKSRLLSDRFSAERPKGSFSTLEIQRTEQGDSAMYLCASSLDGTGNYEQYFGPGTRLTVT.